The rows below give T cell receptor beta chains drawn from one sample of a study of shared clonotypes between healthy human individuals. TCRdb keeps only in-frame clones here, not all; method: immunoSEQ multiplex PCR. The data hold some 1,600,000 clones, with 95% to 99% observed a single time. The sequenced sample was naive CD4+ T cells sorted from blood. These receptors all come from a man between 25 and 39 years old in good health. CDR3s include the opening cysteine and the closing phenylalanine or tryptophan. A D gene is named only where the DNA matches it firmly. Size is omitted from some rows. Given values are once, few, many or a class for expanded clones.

TGCGCCAGCAGCCCGGGACAGGGTGAGACCCAGTACTTC,CASSPGQGETQYF,TRBV5-1,TRBJ2-5,13,-,TRBD1
TGCAGCGTTGAATCGGGGCTGGACGAGCAGTACTTC,CSVESGLDEQYF,TRBV29-1,TRBJ2-7,12,-,-
TGTGCCAGCTCACCGGGACAGCATCGGAACAATGAGCAGTTCTTC,CASSPGQHRNNEQFF,TRBV18,TRBJ2-1,15,-,TRBD1
TGTGCCAGCTCAACAAAGGGACTAGCGGGAGGAGAGACCCAGTACTTC,CASSTKGLAGGETQYF,TRBV18,TRBJ2-5,16,-,TRBD2
TGTGCCAGCAGTCCATGGACAGCCCTCGAGCAGTACTTC,CASSPWTALEQYF,TRBV27,TRBJ2-7,13,-,-
TGTGCCAGCTCACCACGCGGGGCAGCGCTAAATACAGATACGCAGTATTTT,CASSPRGAALNTDTQYF,TRBV18,TRBJ2-3,17,-,-
TGTGCCTGGGCAACCGGGACACTAAATCAGCCCCAGCATTTT,CAWATGTLNQPQHF,TRBV30,TRBJ1-5,14,-,-
TGCGCCAGCAGCCTGATAACCAGCTCCTACAATGAGCAGTTCTTC,CASSLITSSYNEQFF,TRBV5-1,TRBJ2-1,15,-,-
TGTGCCAGCGCGAGGGGGGAAGATACGCAGTATTTT,CASARGEDTQYF,TRBV9,TRBJ2-3,12,-,-
TGTGCCAGCAGCTTAGGGGGGACTTCCTACGAGCAGTACTTC,CASSLGGTSYEQYF,TRBV28,TRBJ2-7,14,-,-
TGCGCCAGCAGCCTCGGGCCTCAGGGGGACACCGGGGAGCTGTTTTTT,CASSLGPQGDTGELFF,TRBV5-1,TRBJ2-2,16,-,TRBD1
TGTGCCAGCACATCCGGTAAAGTGGGTAGCACAGATACGCAGTATTTT,CASTSGKVGSTDTQYF,TRBV28,TRBJ2-3,16,-,-
TGTGCCAGCAGCTTAGAAGCGGCGTCTAACTATGGCTACACCTTC,CASSLEAASNYGYTF,TRBV9,TRBJ1-2,15,-,-
TGTGCCAGCAGCCAGGGACGGAATTACTACGAGCAGTACTTC,CASSQGRNYYEQYF,TRBV5-6,TRBJ2-7,14,-,-
TGTGCCAGCAGCCAACAGGGCGGCACAGATACGCAGTATTTT,CASSQQGGTDTQYF,TRBV7-2,TRBJ2-3,14,-,-
TGCGCCAGCAGTCTGCGGGGAGGGGATGACACCGGGGAGCTGTTTTTT,CASSLRGGDDTGELFF,TRBV23-1,TRBJ2-2,16,-,TRBD2
TGCGCCAGCAGCCAAGATCCCGGCGGCGGGAGAGCAGATACGCAGTATTTT,CASSQDPGGGRADTQYF,TRBV4-3,TRBJ2-3,17,-,TRBD2
TGCGCCAGCAGCCAAGGCAGGGTTGCGAATGAGCAGTTCTTC,CASSQGRVANEQFF,TRBV4-3,TRBJ2-1,14,-,-
TGTGCCAGCAGCGGGAGGGGCTACGAGCAGTACTTC,CASSGRGYEQYF,TRBV5-8,TRBJ2-7,12,-,TRBD2
TGTGCCAGCAGTGAATATAAAGGGGACTACAATGAGCAGTTCTTC,CASSEYKGDYNEQFF,TRBV25-1,TRBJ2-1,15,-,-
TGTGCCAGCAGTTTATTAACCCAAAGAGGCGGTAGCAATCAGCCCCAGCATTTT,CASSLLTQRGGSNQPQHF,TRBV28,TRBJ1-5,18,-,-
TGCGCCAGCAGCCAGTGGACTAGCGGGAGGGAGTTGGGCTCCTACAATGAGCAGTTCTTC,CASSQWTSGRELGSYNEQFF,TRBV5-1,TRBJ2-1,20,-,TRBD2
TGTGCCAGCAGAGAAGACAGGGGGCCTGATGGCTACACCTTC,CASREDRGPDGYTF,TRBV9,TRBJ1-2,14,-,TRBD1
TGTGCCAGCAGCTTCAGAAATTTGAACACTGAAGCTTTCTTT,CASSFRNLNTEAFF,TRBV5-4,TRBJ1-1,14,-,-
TGTGCCAGCAGCTTATCCCGGACAGAGTCCTACGAGCAGTACTTC,CASSLSRTESYEQYF,TRBV11-2,TRBJ2-7,15,-,-
TGTGCCAGCAGCGTAGGGGGGGTCAGTCAGCCCCAGCATTTT,CASSVGGVSQPQHF,TRBV9,TRBJ1-5,14,-,-
TGTGCCAGCAGCTTGTCAGTAAGCTCCTACGAGCAGTACTTC,CASSLSVSSYEQYF,TRBV5-4,TRBJ2-7,14,-,-
TGTGCCATCAGAGGACTAGCGGAGACATTACGAGGAGAGCAGTACTTC,CAIRGLAETLRGEQYF,TRBV10-3,TRBJ2-7,16,-,TRBD2
TGCGCCAGCAGCTTGTCGAGCGGGAGGGCCGATGAGCAGTTCTTC,CASSLSSGRADEQFF,TRBV5-1,TRBJ2-1,15,-,TRBD2
TGTGCCAGCAGACCCATAACCATTGGGTCCTACGAGCAGTACTTC,CASRPITIGSYEQYF,TRBV28,TRBJ2-7,15,once,-
TGCAGCGCGCTGACAGGAGGAACGAACACCGGGGAGCTGTTTTTT,CSALTGGTNTGELFF,TRBV29-1,TRBJ2-2,15,-,-
TGTGCCAGCAGCTCCGTGGCAGGAAACACCATATATTTT,CASSSVAGNTIYF,TRBV7-3,TRBJ1-3,13,-,-
TGCGCCAGCAGCAGACTAGCGGAGAACACCGGGGAGCTGTTTTTT,CASSRLAENTGELFF,TRBV4-3,TRBJ2-2,15,-,TRBD2
TGTGCCAGCAGCTTAGGCGCGGTTTGGGGCTCGCGGTTTAACAATGAGCAGTTCTTC,CASSLGAVWGSRFNNEQFF,TRBV7-9,TRBJ2-1,19,once,-
TGTGCCAGCAGCCAAGATTGGACGGGAAACAATGAGCAGTTCTTC,CASSQDWTGNNEQFF,TRBV14,TRBJ2-1,15,-,-
TGTGCCAGCAGGATGGGGCGCGGGAGCACTGGGGCCAACGTCCTGACTTTC,CASRMGRGSTGANVLTF,TRBV7-2,TRBJ2-6,17,-,TRBD2
TGTGCCAGCAGTTTACTTCCCTTAACCCACACCGGGGAGCTGTTTTTT,CASSLLPLTHTGELFF,TRBV28,TRBJ2-2,16,-,-
TGCGCCAGCAGCTTGGACAGGGTCAGTCCAGATACGCAGTATTTT,CASSLDRVSPDTQYF,TRBV5-1,TRBJ2-3,15,-,-
TGTGCCAGCAGCCACGACAGGGAACGGGAGCAGTACTTC,CASSHDREREQYF,TRBV7-9,TRBJ2-7,13,-,TRBD1
TGTGCCAGCAGCCAACAGGGGTTGTCGTACAATGAGCAGTTCTTC,CASSQQGLSYNEQFF,TRBV5-5,TRBJ2-1,15,-,TRBD1
TGTGCCAGCAGCTTAGGATCCGGGAAGACGCAGTATTTT,CASSLGSGKTQYF,TRBV11-3,TRBJ2-3,13,-,-
TGTGCCAGCAGCCAGGTTTCCGGGGCGACCGGGGAGCTGTTTTTT,CASSQVSGATGELFF,TRBV7-9,TRBJ2-2,15,-,-
TGTGGGATGGTGGGGGCGCCTGGAAACACCATATATTTT,CGMVGAPGNTIYF,TRBV19,TRBJ1-3,13,-,-
TGTGCCAGCTCACCGCCGGGCGCGGATGAGCAGTACTTC,CASSPPGADEQYF,TRBV18,TRBJ2-7,13,-,-
TGTGCCAGCAGCTTGTCGGGAGCCACAGATACGCAGTATTTT,CASSLSGATDTQYF,TRBV7-3,TRBJ2-3,14,-,-
TGCAGCGTTGAAGATCTCGCGGGAGTCTCTGGGGCCAACGTCCTGACTTTC,CSVEDLAGVSGANVLTF,TRBV29-1,TRBJ2-6,17,-,TRBD2
TGTGCCAGCAGCCCTAGCGGGAGTGCATACGAGCAGTACTTC,CASSPSGSAYEQYF,TRBV6-6,TRBJ2-7,14,-,TRBD2
TGTGCCAGCAGTTTAGGGTACGGGGGAGGGGCAAGCAATCAGCCCCAGCATTTT,CASSLGYGGGASNQPQHF,TRBV28,TRBJ1-5,18,-,-
TGTGCCAGCAGTCAAATAGCGGGAGCTTTGGGCGAGCAGTACTTC,CASSQIAGALGEQYF,TRBV28,TRBJ2-7,15,-,TRBD2
TGTGCCAGCTCACTAACTAGCACAGATACGCAGTATTTT,CASSLTSTDTQYF,TRBV18,TRBJ2-3,13,-,-